This T cell receptor beta chain is drawn from a study of T cell repertoires in cytomegalovirus infection. The V gene's germline CDR1 is MNHEY and CDR2 SVGEGT. Trimming at V came to 9 bases and at J to 5 bases, leaving 8 bases not matched to a gene. The CDR3 loop spans 13 amino acids. MiXCR, applied by TCRdb to the reads, yields one record per CDR3 protein. The sample includes approximately 290,000 distinct CDR3 sequences, roughly 23% seen only once; the top ten take about 14%. The V gene is TRBV6-2 or TRBV6-3, the J gene TRBJ2-5; 8 bases agree with TRBD1. The sequence was collected from a human donor in good health (CMV status not recorded). Some clones in this sample may be carry-over from other donors' samples. Material: PBMCs. The CDR3 loop is CASQGASMETQYF. The CDR3 DNA is TGTGCCAGTCAGGGGGCTAGTATGGAGACCCAGTACTTC.